These 20 T cell receptor beta chains share one sample of origin, sequenced in a study of control samples from healthy donors and cancer patients. Produced via immunoSEQ multiplex PCR; TCRdb's table is partial and in-frame only. Of about 140,000 clones listed, around 90% are singletons. The sample comprised blood. The receptors were sampled from a man aged 18 to 30 in good health.

The chain is built from TRBV7-9 and TRBJ2-5; 8 positions match TRBD2. This CDR3 has 16 amino acids. From germline, CDR1 is SEHNR and CDR2 FQNEAQ (reference sequence). Germline trimming cut 1 base from V and 2 bases from J; bases unmatched to any gene: 6. CDR3 nucleotides: TGTGCCAGCAGCTTAGACGGCGGGGGGCCTCAAGAGACCCAGTACTTC. Amino acids: CASSLDGGGPQETQYF.

This chain connects TRBV7-3 to TRBJ2-7, with a weak D call TRBD2 (5 bases). Germline-derived CDR1 and CDR2 are SGHTA and FQGTGA. The ends were cut back, 0 bases at V and 4 bases at J, with 16 bases in the middle. The CDR3 has 16 amino acids. Here the CDR3 DNA reads TGTGCCAGCAGCTTAACTCCGACTATATTTCCGTACGAGCAGTACTTC. This codes for CASSLTPTIFPYEQYF.

The rearrangement uses TRBV6-2 or TRBV6-3 and TRBJ2-2; D unclear. V was shortened by 4 bases and J by 8 bases, with 5 bases between the two germline ends. Germline CDR1 MNHEY, CDR2 SVGEGT. This CDR3 is built from 11 residues. The CDR3 here is CASSSTGELFF. In DNA form, the CDR3 reads TGTGCCAGCAGTTCTACAGGGGAGCTGTTTTTT.

The genes are TRBV20-1 and TRBJ2-1; TRBD2 matches 7 bases. The CDR3 sequence is 11 residues long. The germline CDR1 and CDR2 sequences are DFQATT and SNEGSKA (reference sequence). Trimming removed 5 bases from V and 8 bases from J; junction bases left unmatched: 3. DNA for the CDR3: TGCAGTGCTCTTGGGGGGGATGAGCAGTTCTTC. It yields the protein CSALGGDEQFF.

V and J are TRBV7-2 and TRBJ1-6, with no clear D. Germline CDR1 is SGHTA and CDR2 is FQGNSA. V lost 3 bases and J lost 4, with 1 base in between. The CDR3 covers 12 residues. CDR3 protein: CASSLYNSPLHF. As DNA, the CDR3 is TGTGCCAGCAGCTTGTATAATTCACCCCTCCACTTT.

The chain recombines TRBV6-5 with TRBJ1-1; a possible D gene is TRBD1 (5 bases). The CDR3 is 15 residues long. V dropped 0 bases and J dropped 1 base, with 9 bases sitting between them. Germline CDR1 and CDR2: MNHEY and SVGAGI. DNA for the CDR3: TGTGCCAGCAGTTACTCAGGACACCCGAACACTGAAGCTTTCTTT. Its protein is CASSYSGHPNTEAFF.

The rearrangement joins TRBV15 to TRBJ2-2, with 11 positions matching TRBD2. Germline loops: CDR1 LNHNV, CDR2 YYDKDF (reference sequence). The J segment lost 7 bases and the V segment lost 1 base, leaving 8 bases of the junction unmatched. The CDR3 is 17 residues long. Here the CDR3 reads CATSRGTLAGVGGELFF. Here the CDR3 DNA reads TGTGCCACCAGCAGAGGTACACTAGCGGGGGTCGGCGGGGAGCTGTTTTTT. The full variable domain, in which reference TRBV15 and TRBJ2-2 provide the parts outside the CDR3, is DAMVIQNPRYQVTQFGKPVTLSCSQTLNHNVMYWYQQKSSQAPKLLFHYYDKDFNNEADTPDNFQSRRPNTSFCFLDIRSPGLGDTAMYLCATSRGTLAGVGGELFFGEGSRLTVL.

V and J are TRBV5-6 and TRBJ2-1; the D is unclear. In germline, CDR1 is SGHDT, CDR2 YYEEEE. The CDR3 runs to 14 residues. With 1 base removed from V and 8 bases from J, the gap between germline ends came to 13 bases. The DNA of the CDR3 is TGTGCCAGCAGCTTGCCAGTCGGTGACCATGAGCAGTTCTTC. It codes for CASSLPVGDHEQFF.

A single count supports this clone. J is TRBJ1-2 and V is TRBV5-1; 8 bases are shared with TRBD1. The junction had 8 bases not matched to a gene; V was cut back by 7 bases and J by 6 bases. Germline values: CDR1 SGHRS, CDR2 YFSETQ. This CDR3 has 13 amino acids. For the CDR3, the DNA is TGCGCCAGCGGGACAGGCTATTTTAATGGCTACACCTTC. Its protein product is CASGTGYFNGYTF.

This chain joins TRBV7-8 and TRBJ1-2; possible D gene TRBD1, 6 bases. Trimming stripped 4 bases from V and 1 base from J, with 13 bases between. This CDR3 contains 15 residues. Germline assignment: CDR1 SGHVS and CDR2 FQNEAQ. CDR3 protein: CASSSLGGYNYGYTF. The CDR3 nucleotides read TGTGCCAGCAGCTCCCTAGGGGGGTATAACTATGGCTACACCTTC.

The sample holds one count of this clone. The V and J genes are TRBV5-4 and TRBJ2-5; D might be TRBD2 (5 bases). Trimming took 4 bases from V and 3 from J, leaving 16 bases between them. The germline CDR1 and CDR2 sequences are SGHNT and YYREEE (reference sequence). This CDR3 has 15 amino acids. The CDR3 coding sequence is TGTGCCAGCAGCCGGACTGCCATCGGGGAAGAGACCCAGTACTTC. The encoded protein is CASSRTAIGEETQYF.

This chain uses TRBV5-1 with TRBJ2-1; 9 bases fit TRBD1. V lost 4 bases, J lost 8 bases, and 10 bases stayed unmatched. Germline V gene data show CDR1 as SGHRS and CDR2 as YFSETQ. The CDR3 runs 15 residues. The CDR3: CASSTGQGNEDEQFF. The CDR3 region has the DNA TGCGCCAGCAGCACCGGACAGGGGAATGAGGATGAGCAGTTCTTC.

This CDR3 is CASSQDVRDGKLFF. CDR3 nucleotides: TGTGCCAGCAGCCAAGATGTCCGGGATGGAAAACTGTTTTTT. This chain uses TRBV4-2 with TRBJ1-4; D is unclear. Trimming removed 0 bases at V and 10 bases at J, with 12 bases between. This CDR3 contains 14 residues. Germline assignment: CDR1 LGHNA and CDR2 YNFKEQ.

The chain is built from TRBV6-2 or TRBV6-3 and TRBJ1-2, with 8 bases matching TRBD1. There are 14 residues in the CDR3. Trimming removed 5 bases from V and 5 bases from J; junction bases left unmatched: 7. Germline CDR1 reads MNHEY; CDR2 reads SVGEGT. The CDR3 sequence is CASSTGTGRYGYTF. The CDR3 DNA is TGTGCCAGCAGTACCGGGACAGGTCGGTATGGCTACACCTTC.

This chain links TRBV29-1 with TRBJ2-5; 9 bases line up with TRBD2. With V trimmed by 2 bases and J by 3 bases, 7 bases remained unmatched. CDR3 length: 15 amino acids. From germline, CDR1 is SQVTM and CDR2 ANQGSEA. The CDR3 coding sequence is TGCAGCGTTGAATCGGCTAGCGGGGATGAAGAGACCCAGTACTTC. Amino acid sequence: CSVESASGDEETQYF. Looking up the rest from reference TRBV29-1 and TRBJ2-5 gives the full variable domain: SAVISQKPSRDICQRGTSLTIQCQVDSQVTMMFWYRQQPGQSLTLIATANQGSEATYESGFVIDKFPISRPNLTFSTLTVSNMSPEDSSIYLCSVESASGDEETQYFGPGTRLLVL.

The chain recombines TRBV7-3 with TRBJ1-1; D not certain. The CDR3 totals 13 residues. Trimming removed 8 bases from V and 3 bases from J, with 13 bases in between. Germline CDR1 is SGHTA and CDR2 is FQGTGA. In nucleotides, the CDR3 is TGTGCCAGCGGTAAAGAGGAGGACACTGAAGCTTTCTTT. Its protein product is CASGKEEDTEAFF.

The V call is TRBV28, the J call TRBJ1-3; a possible D gene is TRBD1 (5 bases). Trimming took off 6 bases at V and 4 bases at J, with 13 bases between the two ends. The CDR3 loop spans 14 amino acids. Germline CDR1 MDHEN, CDR2 SYDVKM. The CDR3, as DNA: TGTGCCAGCAGCTTCAGGGTTGAGGGAAACACCATATATTTT. Translated: CASSFRVEGNTIYF.

J is TRBJ2-2 and V is TRBV7-6; 8 positions match TRBD1. CDR1 and CDR2 from the germline V gene are SGHVS and FNYEAQ. The CDR3 has 15 residues. With V trimmed by 5 bases and J by 7 bases, 9 bases remained unmatched. The chain's CDR3 is CASSPSGTGSGELFF. In DNA, the CDR3 is TGTGCCAGCAGCCCCTCCGGGACAGGTAGCGGGGAGCTGTTTTTT.

This chain joins TRBV9 and TRBJ2-5, with D possibly called TRBD1 or TRBD2 (5 bases each). Germline CDR1 is SGDLS and CDR2 is YYNGEE. The CDR3 has 15 residues. Trimming pared 0 bases from V and 5 bases from J, leaving 14 bases between. The CDR3 DNA is TGTGCCAGCAGCGTAGATGCAGGGCGAGGGGAGACCCAGTACTTC. Translated: CASSVDAGRGETQYF.

V usage is TRBV12-3 or TRBV12-4 and J usage is TRBJ2-5, with TRBD1 as a possible D gene (5 bases). V lost 6 bases and J 1 base, leaving 9 bases between the germline ends. The CDR3 runs to 13 residues. The CDR3 is CASSPQVQETQYF. CDR3 DNA sequence: TGTGCCAGCAGCCCACAGGTCCAAGAGACCCAGTACTTC.